The subject of this entry is one T cell receptor (beta chain). Its antigen is not identified. Regarding time point: blood 4 weeks post-SBRT, at nephrectomy. Regarding treatment: 15 Gy SBRT to primary tumor, nephrectomy 4 weeks later. The germline V gene has CDR1 KGHSH and CDR2 LQKENI. The CDR3 runs to 13 residues. V lost 1 base and J lost 4, with 7 bases in between. TCRdb's table, derived via immunoSEQ multiplex PCR, lists solely in-frame clones and lacks some. Altogether about 90,000 clones are present, around 83% being singletons, with the ten largest covering around 7.9%. The sample comes from a study of radiation and T cells in renal cell carcinoma. The study's findings and limits: Top tumor clonotypes rose in blood 2 weeks post-radiation, then contracted.

This chain links TRBV18 with TRBJ1-1; D is uncertain. The sample was blood, taken from a patient whose treatment included radiotherapy and nephrectomy. This TCR came from a man aged 60-69 years with renal cell carcinoma. CDR3 coding DNA: TGTGCCAGCTCACCACGGGAGGGCACTGAAGCTTTCTTT. It is translated as CASSPREGTEAFF.